The next 29 T cell receptor beta chains were all read from a single sample in a study of T cells in tuberculosis. Time point of the sample: new active TB diagnosis, blood taken before or within 7 days of starting treatment. Repertoires were generated with immunoSEQ multiplex PCR, while TCRdb's copy carries only in-frame clones and drops some. This sample yields tens of thousands of clones, of which approximately 94% are seen a single time; around 4.7% belongs to the top ten. The specimen was PBMCs, collected at tuberculosis diagnosis. The receptors were sampled from an adult with tuberculosis.

This clone has a handful of counts. This chain connects TRBV15 to TRBJ1-3; D possibly corresponds to TRBD1 (6 bases). Germline CDR1 is LNHNV and CDR2 is YYDKDF (reference sequence). Trimming removed 0 bases at V and 4 bases at J, with 13 bases between. This CDR3 has 16 amino acids. DNA of the CDR3: TGTGCCACCAGCAGAGATTCCACAGGGTCAGGAAACACCATATATTTT. Amino acids: CATSRDSTGSGNTIYF.

The chain has TRBV18 and TRBJ2-7; D is unresolved. The V gene's germline CDR1 is KGHSH and CDR2 LQKENI. The CDR3 has 12 residues. The V end was cut by 1 base, the J end by 4 bases, with 5 bases between. CDR3 DNA sequence: TGTGCCAGCTCACCACTTTCATACGAGCAGTACTTC. Its protein product is CASSPLSYEQYF.

The chain links TRBV10-2 to TRBJ1-5, with D possibly matching TRBD1 (5 bases). The CDR3 has 13 residues. The germline V gene has CDR1 WSHSY and CDR2 SAAADI. Trimming removed 6 bases from V and 7 bases from J, with 13 bases in between. The CDR3 loop is CASSRAPGQPQHF. CDR3 in DNA: TGCGCCAGCAGCCGGGCCCCAGGGCAGCCCCAGCATTTT.

The CDR3 is CASSSRDRGWPSGANVLTF. The CDR3 region has the DNA TGTGCCAGCAGCTCCCGGGACAGGGGGTGGCCTTCTGGGGCCAACGTCCTGACTTTC. The gene calls are TRBV7-2 and TRBJ2-6, with TRBD1 identical over 11 bases. V lost 4 bases, J lost 1 base, and 9 bases stayed unmatched. The CDR3 sequence is 19 residues long. Germline CDR1 reads SGHTA; CDR2 reads FQGNSA.

The gene calls are TRBV18 and TRBJ1-1, with D hard to call. V lost 5 bases and J 0 bases, leaving 7 bases between the germline ends. CDR1 and CDR2 from the germline V gene are KGHSH and LQKENI. The CDR3 is 13 residues long. CDR3 sequence (DNA): TGTGCCAGCTCAAAGGACTTGAACACTGAAGCTTTCTTT. Encoded protein: CASSKDLNTEAFF.

The rearrangement joins TRBV9 to TRBJ2-5; perhaps TRBD2 as D (7 bases). The V gene lost 3 bases and the J gene lost 5 bases, with 14 bases spanning the gap. The CDR3 runs 14 residues. Germline-derived CDR1 and CDR2 are SGDLS and YYNGEE. CDR3 sequence (DNA): TGTGCCAGCAGCGGCTCCGGGGGGCGCGAGACCCAGTACTTC. Translating it yields CASSGSGGRETQYF.

This clone has only one observation. This chain uses TRBV2 with TRBJ2-5, with D uncertain. Germline V gene sequence: CDR1 SNHLY, CDR2 FYNNEI. Trimming took 4 bases from V and 3 from J, leaving 9 bases between them. The CDR3 sequence is 13 residues long. The CDR3 DNA is TGTGCCAGCAGTGTAGTTCGGGAAGAGACCCAGTACTTC. Amino acid sequence: CASSVVREETQYF.

The chain joins TRBV29-1 to TRBJ2-1; 7 bases fit TRBD2. With 6 bases clipped from V and 7 bases from J, the junction kept 9 bases outside the gene matches. This CDR3 contains 13 residues. CDR1 and CDR2 from the germline V gene are SQVTM and ANQGSEA. CDR3 amino acids: CSVLGGEGNEQFF. The CDR3 DNA reads TGCAGCGTCTTGGGGGGGGAGGGAAATGAGCAGTTCTTC.

J is TRBJ1-5 and V is TRBV7-9; D gene uncertain. Trimming cost V 1 base and J 2 bases, with 6 bases left between them. Looked up from germline, CDR1 is SEHNR and CDR2 is FQNEAQ (reference sequence). The CDR3 loop spans 14 amino acids. The DNA of the CDR3 is TGTGCCAGCAGCTTAGACGGTCGCAATCAGCCCCAGCATTTT. Translated, it gives CASSLDGRNQPQHF.

V gene TRBV18 combines with J gene TRBJ2-4; a weak D match, TRBD1 (6 bases). With 3 bases removed from V and 0 bases from J, the gap between germline ends came to 12 bases. CDR3 length equals 16 residues. From germline, CDR1 is KGHSH and CDR2 LQKENI. The CDR3 protein is CASSPPTGLAKNIQYF. In DNA form, the CDR3 reads TGTGCCAGCTCACCCCCAACAGGGCTAGCCAAAAACATTCAGTACTTC.

The rearrangement links TRBV10-3 to TRBJ2-7; TRBD1 matches 11 bases. There are 14 residues in the CDR3. Per the germline V gene, CDR1 is ENHRY and CDR2 is SYGVKD. Trimming at V came to 6 bases and at J to 6 bases, leaving 7 bases not matched to a gene. This CDR3 is CAIRGTGGPLEQYF. The CDR3 DNA reads as TGTGCCATCAGGGGGACAGGGGGACCCCTCGAGCAGTACTTC.

The V gene is TRBV19, the J gene TRBJ2-2; no definite D call. Germline-derived CDR1 and CDR2 are LNHDA and SQIVND (reference sequence). V was cut by 4 bases and J by 7 bases, with 7 bases left in between. The CDR3 is 12 amino acids. As DNA, the CDR3 is TGTGCCAGTAGTAACGTCGGCGGGGAGCTGTTTTTT. Translating it yields CASSNVGGELFF.

The genes are TRBV27 and TRBJ1-2, with D possibly being TRBD1 (6 bases). The germline gives CDR1 MNHEY, CDR2 SMNVEV (reference sequence). The CDR3 has 14 residues. The V and J ends lost 3 bases and 4 bases respectively, with 12 bases between them. For the CDR3, the DNA is TGTGCCAGCAGTTTGGGGACAAGGGGCTATGGCTACACCTTC. Translating it yields CASSLGTRGYGYTF.

The chain couples TRBV5-6 to TRBJ2-7; 7 nucleotides match TRBD1. CDR3 length: 14 amino acids. Trimming removed 2 bases from V and 3 bases from J; junction bases left unmatched: 5. From germline, CDR1 is SGHDT and CDR2 YYEEEE. DNA of the CDR3: TGTGCCAGCAGCTTACCGGGACAGAACTACGAGCAGTACTTC. Amino acid sequence: CASSLPGQNYEQYF.

The V call is TRBV7-6, the J call TRBJ2-3, with D possibly TRBD2 on 6 matching bases. The CDR3 extends over 15 amino acids. Between the trimmed V and J ends, which lost 4 bases and 1 base, there was a span of 12 bases. Germline V gives CDR1 SGHVS, CDR2 FNYEAQ. CDR3 nucleotides: TGTGCCAGCAGCTCCCAGCCGGGGGGCACAGATACGCAGTATTTT. Translation gives CASSSQPGGTDTQYF.

The chain couples TRBV6-1 to TRBJ1-1; no clear D. CDR3 length equals 15 residues. Germline CDR1 is MNHNS and CDR2 is SASEGT. The germline V and J ends were trimmed by 6 bases and 3 bases, with 17 bases remaining between them. CDR3: CASRGSFGWDTEAFF. CDR3 nucleotide sequence: TGTGCCAGCAGGGGGAGTTTTGGGTGGGACACTGAAGCTTTCTTT.

J is TRBJ1-4 and V is TRBV2; 8 nucleotides match TRBD1. V shed 7 bases, J shed 8 bases, and the junction held 9 bases outside the gene matches. The CDR3 totals 14 residues. Germline values: CDR1 SNHLY, CDR2 FYNNEI. The CDR3: CASMSRTGWEKLFF. In nucleotides, the CDR3 is TGTGCCAGCATGAGCCGGACAGGGTGGGAAAAACTGTTTTTT.

V usage is TRBV5-6 and J usage is TRBJ2-7, with D hard to call. Trimming shortened V by 0 bases and J by 2 bases, and 6 bases separated the two germline ends. This CDR3 region has 13 residues. The germline CDR1 and CDR2 sequences are SGHDT and YYEEEE. In DNA, the CDR3 is TGTGCCAGCAGCTTGGACACCCCCTACGAGCAGTACTTC. It yields the protein CASSLDTPYEQYF.

The chain uses TRBV5-8 and TRBJ1-1, with D perhaps TRBD1 (6 bases). V was clipped by 3 bases and J by 7 bases, with 10 bases between them. CDR1 SGHTS and CDR2 YDEGEE come from the germline V gene. This CDR3 comprises 12 residues. CDR3 residues: CASSSTGYEAFF. For the CDR3, the DNA is TGTGCCAGCAGCTCGACAGGCTATGAAGCTTTCTTT.

This clone has a single count. The J gene is TRBJ2-4, the V gene TRBV7-9; 8 bases are a match to TRBD2. Germline V gives CDR1 SEHNR, CDR2 FQNEAQ (reference sequence). With V trimmed by 2 bases and J by 0 bases, 6 bases remained unmatched. The CDR3 extends over 17 amino acids. CDR3 DNA sequence: TGTGCCAGCAGCTTAAAGCGGGGGCCTGGAGCCAAAAACATTCAGTACTTC. Translating gives CASSLKRGPGAKNIQYF.

The gene calls are TRBV5-8 and TRBJ1-6, with D perhaps matching TRBD1 (5 bases). The CDR3 has 16 amino acids. The ends were cut back, 0 bases at V and 4 bases at J, with 11 bases in the middle. Germline CDR1 reads SGHTS; CDR2 reads YDEGEE. The CDR3 coding sequence is TGTGCCAGCAGCTTGGTGGGGGGGAATTATAATTCACCCCTCCACTTT. It yields the protein CASSLVGGNYNSPLHF.

The CDR3 reads CASSHGLAGGNEQFF. In nucleotides, the CDR3 is TGTGCCAGCAGCCACGGACTAGCGGGGGGTAATGAGCAGTTCTTC. The chain recombines TRBV9 with TRBJ2-1; 14 bases match TRBD2. V gave up 4 bases and J gave up 7 bases; unmatched junction bases: 4. The germline gives CDR1 SGDLS, CDR2 YYNGEE. The CDR3 contains 15 residues.

The chain links TRBV28 to TRBJ1-2, with 7 bases aligning to TRBD1. The CDR3 runs to 13 residues. Germline V lookup: CDR1 MDHEN, CDR2 SYDVKM. Trimming at V came to 2 bases and at J to 7 bases, leaving 4 bases not matched to a gene. Here the CDR3 DNA reads TGTGCCAGCAGTTTACAGGGGGGTCGTGGCTACACCTTC. It yields the protein CASSLQGGRGYTF.

V is TRBV7-6 and J is TRBJ2-7, with TRBD1 matching over 8 bases. The CDR3 covers 14 residues. Germline lookup yields CDR1 SGHVS and CDR2 FNYEAQ. J lost 7 bases, V lost 0 bases, and 5 bases had no gene match. This CDR3 reads CASSLAQGAGEQYF. The CDR3 DNA is TGTGCCAGCAGCTTAGCTCAGGGGGCAGGGGAGCAGTACTTC.

The V and J genes are TRBV2 and TRBJ2-3, with 7 nucleotides matching TRBD2. The germline gives CDR1 SNHLY, CDR2 FYNNEI. The CDR3 loop spans 12 amino acids. V shed 10 bases and J 10 bases; nucleotides not matched to a gene: 11. CDR3 residues: CATLPEGGAQYF. The CDR3 coding sequence is TGTGCCACCCTTCCGGAGGGAGGGGCGCAGTATTTT.

The chain joins TRBV18 to TRBJ2-1, with a weak D call TRBD2 (5 bases). The CDR3 has 15 amino acids. V lost 3 bases, J lost 7 bases, and 16 bases lay in between. Germline V gene lookup returns CDR1 KGHSH and CDR2 LQKENI. The CDR3 loop reads CASSPPGGNTNEQFF. The CDR3 DNA reads TGTGCCAGCTCACCCCCAGGAGGCAACACTAATGAGCAGTTCTTC.

DNA for the CDR3: TGTGCCAGCAGGAGGGACAGGGAGGCATCCTACGAGCAGTACTTC. This translates into CASRRDREASYEQYF. The gene calls are TRBV6-5 and TRBJ2-7; 9 bases match TRBD1. The CDR3 sequence is 15 residues long. V lost 6 bases to trimming and J lost 1 base; unmatched junction nucleotides: 7. Germline V gene data show CDR1 as MNHEY and CDR2 as SVGAGI.

The chain is built from TRBV19 and TRBJ1-1; TRBD1 aligns across 8 bases. The germline V gene encodes CDR1 LNHDA and CDR2 SQIVND (reference sequence). CDR3 length: 17 amino acids. Germline trimming cut 2 bases from V and 0 bases from J; bases unmatched to any gene: 8. The CDR3 region has the DNA TGTGCCAGTAGTATAATCGCAGGGGGCTTCATGAACACTGAAGCTTTCTTT. Protein product: CASSIIAGGFMNTEAFF.

This clone was seen a single time. The chain carries TRBV19 and TRBJ2-7; possibly TRBD1 for D (6 bases). V was clipped by 6 bases and J by 0 bases, with 12 bases between them. CDR1 LNHDA and CDR2 SQIVND come from the germline V gene (reference sequence). This CDR3 comprises 14 residues. This CDR3 reads CASRRQANSYEQYF. The CDR3 DNA is TGTGCCAGTAGACGACAGGCTAACTCCTACGAGCAGTACTTC.